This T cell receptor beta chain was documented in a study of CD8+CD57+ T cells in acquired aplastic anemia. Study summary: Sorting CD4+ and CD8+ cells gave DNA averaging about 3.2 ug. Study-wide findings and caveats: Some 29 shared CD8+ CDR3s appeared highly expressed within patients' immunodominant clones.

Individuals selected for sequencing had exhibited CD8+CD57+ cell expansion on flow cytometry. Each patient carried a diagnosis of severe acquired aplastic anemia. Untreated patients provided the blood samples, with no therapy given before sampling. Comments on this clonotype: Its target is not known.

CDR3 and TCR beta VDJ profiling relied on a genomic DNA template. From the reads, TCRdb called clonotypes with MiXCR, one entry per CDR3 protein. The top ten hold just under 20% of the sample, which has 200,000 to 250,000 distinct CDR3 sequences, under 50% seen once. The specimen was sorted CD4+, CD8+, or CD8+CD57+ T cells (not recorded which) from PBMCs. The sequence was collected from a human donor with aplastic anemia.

CDR3 in DNA: TGTGCCAGCAGCCAAGAAAGGGGCACCTATTTCGGGAACACTGAAGCTTTCTTT. Protein sequence: CASSQERGTYFGNTEAFF. The V call is TRBV3-1, the J call TRBJ1-1; D might be TRBD1 (5 bases). CDR1 and CDR2 from the germline V gene are LGHDT and YNNKEL (reference sequence). The germline V and J ends were trimmed by 0 bases and 1 base, with 18 bases remaining between them. The CDR3 runs to 18 residues.